The text below deals with one TCR beta chain. This clonotype has only a few counts. Its antigen remains undetermined. Base qualities are not recorded, but no much larger clone differs from it by a single base. The data originate from a study of post-analysis software for immune sequencing data (dated by TCRdb to between 2014 and 2017). Looking at the study overall: Disease courses on record covered relapsing-remitting, secondary progressive and progressive-relapsing multiple sclerosis, though some patients had no subtype annotation. Patient repertoires were compared against about a dozen previously published healthy control repertoires from donors aged roughly 6 to 27 years. A subset of samples was prepared in parallel using single-end sample barcoding, then pooled and co-amplified after Illumina adapter ligation. The full study reports these points: Multiple sclerosis patients had significantly lower normalized Chao1 diversity than controls, a result that suggests substantial peripheral T-cell clonal expansion. Direct clustering with F measure showed strong co-clustering of samples prepared in the same batch, prompting a batch-effect correction. Significantly higher frequencies in patients than in controls were found for a few TRBV segments, including TRBV5-6, TRBV5-1 and TRBV20-1. The multiple sclerosis patient group was slightly younger than the control group.

To demonstrate the VDJtools post-analysis software, the study profiled TCR beta repertoires from the peripheral blood of about 13 young patients with multiple sclerosis. The multiple sclerosis patients were children and adolescents between roughly 6 and 17 years of age. Receptors were amplified or captured by PCR. Sequencer: Illumina HiSeq 2500. To reduce PCR and sequencing biases, unique molecular identifiers were incorporated into the TCR beta cDNA libraries. Every 1 to 10 million input T cells yielded around 500,000 cDNA molecules, meaning each molecule approximated one T cell. Patient libraries were prepared and sequenced with the same protocol used for the earlier healthy control dataset. Samples belonging to the same batch were prepared together, multiplexed and sequenced on a shared HiSeq lane. The authors' analysis ran thus. MIGEC was used to process the raw barcoded reads, and molecular identifier groups with only a single read were discarded before consensus assembly and CDR3 extraction. VDJtools was used for post-analysis of the clonotype tables, and diversity was normalized by down-sampling every dataset to the size of the smallest sample. To correct batch-related cross-sample contamination, repertoire overlap clustering matched CDR3 amino acid sequences but not nucleotide sequences. Through fastp at Q25 and MiXCR, TCRdb rebuilt clones from the public reads, retaining in-frame beta chains. Every entry covers one CDR3 protein and lists the most common genes and DNA from its rows. These V and J calls originate from TCRdb's pipeline instead of the authors' own analysis. This sample is represented by some 690,000 distinct CDR3 sequences; roughly three fifths of them were singletons. Approximately 10% of the sample is taken by the ten largest.

According to the germline V gene, CDR1 reads ENHRY and CDR2 reads SYGVKD. Counted from cysteine to phenylalanine, this CDR3 has 12 amino acids. The sequence is cut down to CDR3 DNA, 36 bases in frame from base 1. Germline trimming: 11 bases from V, 5 bases from J; junction bases outside gene matches: 6. The receptor was derived from a girl aged 2-15 years with multiple sclerosis. The sample consisted of blood. Recombination connected TRBV10-3 to TRBJ1-2, and 9 junction bases match TRBD1. The sequenced DNA: TGTGCCGTCGACAGGGGGACGTATGGCTACACCTTC. Translated, it reads CAVDRGTYGYTF.